This entry concerns a single T cell receptor (beta chain). The time point was: pre-treatment baseline. The record originates from a study of blood T cell dynamics during melanoma immunotherapy. Study-wide context: Metastatic melanoma patients received first-line pembrolizumab or nivolumab plus ipilimumab.

Produced via immunoSEQ multiplex PCR; TCRdb's table is partial and in-frame only. The repertoire holds over 9,500 clones, with less than 90% as singletons. Germline CDR1 and CDR2: SGHAT and FQNNGV. V was pared by 4 bases and J by 7 bases, with 3 bases of the junction left unmatched. This CDR3 has 14 amino acids. The gene calls are TRBV11-2 and TRBJ1-5; 11 bases match TRBD1. The sequencing here drew on blood, taken from a patient treated with checkpoint blockade. The clonotype originates from a human donor with melanoma. The DNA of the CDR3 is TGTGCCAGCAGCTCGGGACAGGGGGGCCAGCCCCAGCATTTT. It translates to CASSSGQGGQPQHF.